The sample holds a few counts of the clone carrying this T cell receptor (beta chain). Its antigen is not known. This sample was taken from a study of blood T cells in healthy people across ages. Overall study findings and caveats: Unsorted PBMCs prevented conclusive naive versus antigen-experienced comparison. Per million T cells, TCR beta diversity dropped about linearly as age rose.

Primed by a sample-barcoded 5' primer and a J-beta primer mix, a second PCR proceeded for roughly 7 to 12 cycles. Each cDNA was tagged by a template-switch adaptor containing 12 random nucleotides. One entry per CDR3 protein, called by TCRdb with MiXCR from the 5' RACE reads. Of around 1,900,000 distinct CDR3 sequences listed, 30% to 40% are singletons. Germline trimming cut 2 bases from V and 0 bases from J; bases unmatched to any gene: 9. Germline V gene sequence: CDR1 DFQATT, CDR2 SNEGSKA (reference sequence). The CDR3 consists of 16 residues. The sequence came from a human donor in good health. Sequencing was performed on blood. This chain uses TRBV20-1 with TRBJ1-1; 7 bases are a match to TRBD1. The CDR3 is CSARSYRGPVNTEAFF. The CDR3 DNA is TGCAGTGCTAGATCCTACAGGGGCCCCGTGAACACTGAAGCTTTCTTT.